At least ten counts were recorded for the clone carrying this TCR beta chain. No antigen is known for it. CDR3 length equals 13 residues. CDR1 and CDR2 from the germline V gene are MNHEY and SMNVEV (reference sequence). With 2 bases removed from V and 2 bases from J, the gap between germline ends came to 6 bases. These data belong to a study of naive and memory T cell subsets. Study conclusions and caveats: Over 85% of naive TCR sequences appeared only once, unlike memory subsets. A few larger clonotypes appeared in naive repertoires, especially CD8, possibly memory cells re-expressing CD45RA.

Overnight CMV lysate stimulation of fresh PBMCs defined donor CMV status by CD4+ IFNgamma. Cells stained for CD3, CD4, CD8, CD45RA and CD27 were sorted into four subsets. The beta constant-region primer was an equimolar mix of two oligonucleotides covering TRBC1 and TRBC2. Four rounds of PCR amplified the ligated cDNA using nested alpha and beta constant-region primers plus SP2. Ligation attached a single-stranded oligonucleotide with a 12-nucleotide UMI and the SP2 primer to the cDNA 3' end. TCRdb passed the UMI-ligation and nested PCR reads through MiXCR, listing each CDR3 protein once. Of about 99,000 distinct CDR3 sequences in the sample, roughly 15% were seen once.

The receptor was isolated from a human donor in good health. The chain uses TRBV27 and TRBJ1-1, with D maybe TRBD1 (5 bases). Input material: naive CD8+ T cells from blood. As DNA, the CDR3 is TGTGCCAGCAGTTTACAGGGTAACACTGAAGCTTTCTTT. It is translated as CASSLQGNTEAFF.